This T cell receptor (beta chain) was captured by sequencing in a study of shared clonotypes between healthy human individuals. Whole-study results and caveats: Expectations were that clonotype sharing among donors would be affected by sequencing depth. Naive subsets generally exceeded memory subsets in estimated richness. A handful of donors had around 5.2% of their naive CD4 clonotypes in common.

This clone was observed a single time. The antigen is unknown. Adults of Caucasian background living in Nashville, Tennessee made up all donors. V was clipped by 4 bases and J by 3 bases, with 8 bases between them. Germline lookup yields CDR1 ENHRY and CDR2 SYGVKD. The CDR3 consists of 13 residues. Here immunoSEQ multiplex PCR was the method, and the copy in TCRdb shows in-frame clones only, minus some. The profile shows millions of clones, just over 90% of them singletons. The sequencing sample was made of naive CD4+ T cells sorted from blood. Stated subset: CD45RA+ positively selected. This TCR was sampled from a man between 18 and 35 years old in good health. The rearrangement joins TRBV10-3 to TRBJ2-3, with D perhaps TRBD2 (6 bases). The CDR3 DNA is TGTGCCATCAGTGGACTAGATACAGATACGCAGTATTTT. Translating gives CAISGLDTDTQYF.